This T cell receptor (beta chain) is from a study of blood T cell repertoires in COVID-19. Study at large: The samples span acute and convalescent COVID-19 from the United States, Italy and Spain. Sources were T cells, B-cell-depleted T cells, or PBMCs; the material itself was cDNA or gDNA.

Original processing methods: Cell counts per sample came from amplifying reference gene primers. TCRdb's copy holds only in-frame clones and misses some; the assay was immunoSEQ multiplex PCR. That table gives V, J and clone size, and the DNA gave D and trimming. Counted here are some 60,000 clones, around 88% occurring once; the ten biggest clones make up around 5%. The CDR3 contains 14 residues. V trimming: 7 bases; J trimming: 6 bases; junction bases outside the gene matches: 10. Per germline, CDR1 LNHDA and CDR2 SQIVND (reference sequence). The sequence derives from a man aged 55 to 70 with acute or convalescent COVID-19. Material for sequencing was peripheral blood. The chain recombines TRBV19 with TRBJ1-2; the match to TRBD1 covers 8 bases. The CDR3 DNA reads as TGTGCCAGTACCGACACAGGGGGTAGGGATGGCTACACCTTC. Protein: CASTDTGGRDGYTF.